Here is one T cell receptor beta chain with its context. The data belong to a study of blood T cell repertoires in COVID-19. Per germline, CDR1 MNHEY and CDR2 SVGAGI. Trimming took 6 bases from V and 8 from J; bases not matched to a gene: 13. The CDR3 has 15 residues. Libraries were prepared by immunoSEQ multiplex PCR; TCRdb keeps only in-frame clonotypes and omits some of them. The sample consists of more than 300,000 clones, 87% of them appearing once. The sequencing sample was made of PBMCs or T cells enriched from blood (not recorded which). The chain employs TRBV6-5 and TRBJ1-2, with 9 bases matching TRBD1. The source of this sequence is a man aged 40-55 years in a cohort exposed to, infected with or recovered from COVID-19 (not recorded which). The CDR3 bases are TGTGCCAGCAGCCAAACGCCGGGACAGGGAAGGGGCTACACCTTC. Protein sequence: CASSQTPGQGRGYTF.